This T cell receptor (beta chain) stems from a study of blood T cell repertoires in COVID-19. Across the whole study: From the United States, Italy and Spain came samples of acute and convalescent COVID-19. T cells, B-cell-depleted T cells, or PBMCs provided the cDNA or gDNA that served as material.

This CDR3 region has 18 residues. Trimming stripped 5 bases from V and 4 bases from J, with 26 bases between. Per the germline V gene, CDR1 is MDHEN and CDR2 is SYDVKM. Seattle patients were enrolled during active infection and followed longitudinally. Per the authors' pipeline: Counts of nucleated cells, estimated from reference gene primer amplification, were obtained. The protocol was immunoSEQ multiplex PCR, while the TCRdb copy is restricted to in-frame clones and leaves out a portion. V, J and clone size derive from that table, while D and trimming were established from the DNA sequence. The sample records under 250,000 clones, 85% being singletons.

Sequencing used peripheral blood. This clonotype was obtained from a man aged 45-65 years with COVID-19, enrolled during active disease. The genes are TRBV28 and TRBJ1-2; possibly TRBD1 for D (5 bases). The CDR3 spells CASSPPALGGRGGYGYTF. DNA for the CDR3: TGTGCCAGCAGTCCGCCGGCATTGGGGGGAAGAGGTGGCTATGGCTACACCTTC.